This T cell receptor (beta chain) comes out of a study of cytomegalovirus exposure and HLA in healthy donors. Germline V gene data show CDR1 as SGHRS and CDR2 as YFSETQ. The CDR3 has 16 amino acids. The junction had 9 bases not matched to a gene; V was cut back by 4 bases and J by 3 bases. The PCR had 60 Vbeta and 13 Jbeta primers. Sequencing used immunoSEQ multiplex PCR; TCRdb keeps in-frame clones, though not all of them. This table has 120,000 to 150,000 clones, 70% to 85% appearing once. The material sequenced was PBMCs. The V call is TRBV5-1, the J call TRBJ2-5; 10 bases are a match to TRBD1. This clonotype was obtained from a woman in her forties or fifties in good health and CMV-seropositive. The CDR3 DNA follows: TGCGCCAGCAGCATTCGGACAGGGGGTGGAGAAGAGACCCAGTACTTC. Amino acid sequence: CASSIRTGGGEETQYF. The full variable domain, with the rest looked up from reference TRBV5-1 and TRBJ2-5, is KAGVTQTPRYLIKTRGQQVTLSCSPISGHRSVSWYQQTPGQGLQFLFEYFSETQRNKGNFPGRFSGRQFSNSRSEMNVSTLELGDSALYLCASSIRTGGGEETQYFGPGTRLLVL.